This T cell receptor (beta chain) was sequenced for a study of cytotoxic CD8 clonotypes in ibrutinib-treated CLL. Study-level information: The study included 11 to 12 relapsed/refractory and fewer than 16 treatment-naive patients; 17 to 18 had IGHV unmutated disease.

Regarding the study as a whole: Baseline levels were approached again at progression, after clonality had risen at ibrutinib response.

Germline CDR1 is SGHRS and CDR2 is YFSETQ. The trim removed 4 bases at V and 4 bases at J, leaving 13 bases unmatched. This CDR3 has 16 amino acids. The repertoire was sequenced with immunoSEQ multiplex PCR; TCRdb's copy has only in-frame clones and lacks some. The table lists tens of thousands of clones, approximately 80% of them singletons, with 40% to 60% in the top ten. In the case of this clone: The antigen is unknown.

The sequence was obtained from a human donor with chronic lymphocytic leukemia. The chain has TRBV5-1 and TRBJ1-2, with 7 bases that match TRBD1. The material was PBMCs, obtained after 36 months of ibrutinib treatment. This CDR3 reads CASSQIGQVSIYGYTF. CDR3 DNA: TGCGCCAGCAGCCAAATAGGACAGGTATCCATCTATGGCTACACCTTC.